This T cell receptor beta chain was recovered during a study of blood T cells in healthy people across ages. Study-level findings and limits: Observed TCR beta diversity per million T cells went down as age went up. This fall followed a roughly linear course with age. In these data, TCR beta diversity tracked strongly with naive T cell percentage.

The CDR3 is 15 amino acids. Germline V gene sequence: CDR1 SGHTA, CDR2 FQGNSA. V was clipped by 5 bases and J by 4 bases, with 14 bases between them. This clonotype was seen a few times. Its target is unknown. Primers used in a second PCR of about 7 to 12 cycles were a sample-barcoded 5' primer and a J-beta primer mix. TCRdb reprocessed the 5' RACE reads with MiXCR, giving one entry per CDR3 protein. The data contain around 620,000 distinct CDR3 sequences, about 26% of them singletons. The authors drew approximately 10 milliliters of peripheral blood from each donor. Isolation recovered at least 6 million PBMCs from every sample.

The TCR sequence derives from a woman in her 70s in good health. Sequenced sample: blood. The chain has TRBV7-2 and TRBJ2-2, with D perhaps matching TRBD1 (5 bases). The CDR3 region has the DNA TGTGCCAGCAGCCTTCGAAGGGGTGCCACCGGGGAGCTGTTTTTT. It specifies CASSLRRGATGELFF.